Presented here are 23 T cell receptor beta chains from one specimen sequenced in a study of T cells in Graves' hyperthyroidism and ophthalmopathy. The TCR beta CDR3 regions underwent amplification using RNA transcripts as the source. With the HTBI primer set, the TCR CDR3 went through a first round of RT-PCR. TCRdb re-called the multiplex PCR reads with MiXCR, one entry per CDR3 protein. In the table there are about 680,000 distinct CDR3 sequences, just over 35% of which are singletons. Sequencing was performed on blood. These TCRs come from a woman between 40 and 50 years old with Graves' hyperthyroidism.

In regard to this clonotype: This may stem from a read error, because a much larger clone lies one nucleotide away. The chain uses TRBV29-1 and TRBJ2-7, with D perhaps matching TRBD2 (6 bases). The CDR3 totals 14 residues. Per germline, CDR1 SQVTM and CDR2 ANQGSEA. Here the CDR3 DNA reads TGCAGCGTTCAAGATCCCCGGCGGGGTTACGAGCAGTACTTC. Protein sequence: CSVQDPRRGYEQYF.

The CDR3 coding sequence is TGTGCCAGCAGCGGGGACGAGGGCGGGTCACCCCTCCACTTT. Translating gives CASSGDEGGSPLHF. The chain has TRBV12-3 or TRBV12-4 and TRBJ1-6; D is perhaps TRBD1 (5 bases). Trimming took 6 bases from V and 10 from J, leaving 16 bases between them. The CDR3 length is 14 residues.

This clonotype was observed a few times. This chain connects TRBV20-1 to TRBJ2-2, with 8 bases matching TRBD1. Losses at the gene ends were 6 bases for V and 7 bases for J; bases not matched to a gene: 10. Germline V lookup: CDR1 DFQATT, CDR2 SNEGSKA (reference sequence). The CDR3 spans 14 residues. CDR3 region: CSAPDRVRHGELFF. The CDR3 DNA is TGCAGTGCCCCGGACAGGGTCCGCCACGGGGAGCTGTTTTTT.

Ten or more counts support this clonotype. The chain has TRBV6-2 or TRBV6-3 and TRBJ1-1; possible D gene TRBD1, 5 bases. The germline V gene has CDR1 MNHEY and CDR2 SVGEGT. V dropped 7 bases and J dropped 4 bases, with 13 bases sitting between them. The CDR3 spans 13 residues. CDR3 loop: CASKEQVVTEAFF. CDR3 in DNA: TGTGCCAGCAAAGAACAGGTTGTCACTGAAGCTTTCTTT.

The chain couples TRBV14 to TRBJ1-2; D call uncertain. The CDR3 loop spans 14 amino acids. CDR1 is SGHDN and CDR2 is FVKESK in the germline V gene. The ends were cut back, 3 bases at V and 4 bases at J, with 12 bases in the middle. CDR3 sequence: CASSQGPSGYGYTF. As DNA, the CDR3 is TGTGCCAGCAGCCAGGGCCCCAGCGGCTATGGCTACACCTTC.

This clonotype appeared a few times. The gene calls are TRBV6-2 or TRBV6-3 and TRBJ2-7; a possible D gene is TRBD2 (6 bases). The V gene's germline CDR1 is MNHEY and CDR2 SVGEGT. The CDR3 runs to 14 residues. Trimming cost V 4 bases and J 1 base, with 11 bases left between them. CDR3 coding DNA: TGTGCCAGCAGTTCGCAGCGGGCGTCCTACGAGCAGTACTTC. Protein sequence: CASSSQRASYEQYF.

This clonotype was picked up a small number of times. CDR3 region: CASSHDTSYEQYF. The CDR3 nucleotides are TGTGCCAGCAGTCACGACACCTCCTACGAGCAGTACTTC. V gene TRBV12-3 or TRBV12-4 combines with J gene TRBJ2-7; no reliable D call. V was shortened by 5 bases and J by 0 bases, with 8 bases between the two germline ends. The CDR3 covers 13 residues.

This clonotype was seen only a few times. The rearrangement uses TRBV12-3 or TRBV12-4 and TRBJ1-2; perhaps TRBD1 as D (6 bases). Between the trimmed V and J ends, which lost 6 bases and 3 bases, there was a span of 17 bases. CDR3 length: 15 amino acids. The CDR3 DNA reads TGTGCCAGCAGCCACCCCCCCGGGGGGCACTATGGCTACACCTTC. It yields the protein CASSHPPGGHYGYTF.

This clonotype was recorded once. In this CDR3 the conserved last residue, phenylalanine or tryptophan, is missing, so a read error is likely. V is TRBV11-2 and J is TRBJ2-3, with D unresolved. Trimming took off 3 bases at V and 8 bases at J, with 12 bases between the two ends. This CDR3 contains 13 residues. Per germline, CDR1 SGHAT and CDR2 FQNNGV. In nucleotides, the CDR3 is TGTGCCAGCAGCTTTGGGCAGGAAAGTACGCAGTATCTT. Its protein is CASSFGQESTQYL.

This clonotype has a count of ten or more. This CDR3 reads CSVERLPGYEQYF. CDR3 DNA sequence: TGCAGCGTTGAACGGCTCCCAGGCTACGAGCAGTACTTC. V gene TRBV29-1 combines with J gene TRBJ2-7, with unresolved D. From germline, CDR1 is SQVTM and CDR2 ANQGSEA. Trimming took 2 bases from V and 3 from J, leaving 11 bases between them. The CDR3 totals 13 residues.

This chain joins TRBV25-1 and TRBJ1-5, with TRBD1 identical over 7 bases. This CDR3 has 16 amino acids. CDR1 is MGHDK, CDR2 SYGVNS, per germline. With 6 bases clipped from V and 0 bases from J, the junction kept 8 bases outside the gene matches. CDR3 bases: TGTGCCAGCAGAAAGACAGGGCCTAATAGCAATCAGCCCCAGCATTTT. Amino acids: CASRKTGPNSNQPQHF.

The rearrangement uses TRBV6-6 and TRBJ1-2, with a tentative D call TRBD1 (5 bases). V lost 6 bases and J lost 4, with 18 bases in between. Germline CDR1 and CDR2: MNHNY and SVGAGI (reference sequence). The CDR3 has 15 amino acids. The CDR3 bases are TGTGCCAGCAGCCCGTTAAAAACGGGGGGCTATGGCTACACCTTC. This gives the protein CASSPLKTGGYGYTF.

This clonotype was recorded a few times. V is TRBV5-6 and J is TRBJ2-2; D gene uncertain. Germline CDR1 SGHDT, CDR2 YYEEEE. The CDR3 covers 15 residues. V shed 4 bases and J shed 4 bases, with 14 bases lying between them. The CDR3, as DNA: TGTGCCAGCAGCCCACCCCGGATCAGCACCGGGGAGCTGTTTTTT. Translation: CASSPPRISTGELFF.

The chain carries TRBV6-1 and TRBJ2-2, with TRBD1 matching 9 bases. The ends lost 5 bases at V and 0 bases at J; junction bases unmatched: 4. Germline V gene lookup returns CDR1 MNHNS and CDR2 SASEGT. The CDR3 totals 16 residues. This CDR3 reads CASSPWTGANTGELFF. CDR3 DNA sequence: TGTGCCAGCAGTCCCTGGACAGGGGCGAACACCGGGGAGCTGTTTTTT.

The chain combines TRBV9 with TRBJ2-2; D remains ambiguous. The V end lost 7 bases, the J end lost 0 bases, and 7 bases lay between the germline ends. Germline loops: CDR1 SGDLS, CDR2 YYNGEE. The CDR3 contains 13 residues. CDR3 nucleotide sequence: TGTGCCAGCGCTCAAACGAACACCGGGGAGCTGTTTTTT. It yields the protein CASAQTNTGELFF.

J is TRBJ1-3 and V is TRBV5-6, with TRBD1 as a possible D gene (6 bases). Trimming took off 0 bases at V and 7 bases at J, with 11 bases between the two ends. CDR1 SGHDT and CDR2 YYEEEE come from the germline V gene. This CDR3 contains 14 residues. The CDR3 coding sequence is TGTGCCAGCAGCTTGGGTGACAGGCTCAACACCATATATTTT. Encoded protein: CASSLGDRLNTIYF.

V and J are TRBV19 and TRBJ1-2; 7 nucleotides line up with TRBD1. CDR1 is LNHDA, CDR2 SQIVND, per germline (reference sequence). The trim removed 3 bases at V and 7 bases at J, leaving 8 bases unmatched. The CDR3 consists of 14 residues. CDR3 sequence reads: CASSMTRGDGGYTF. CDR3 sequence (DNA): TGTGCCAGTAGTATGACCAGGGGGGATGGTGGCTACACCTTC.

This clonotype turned up a few times. The chain has TRBV4-2 and TRBJ2-7; maybe TRBD1 (6 bases). This CDR3 contains 16 residues. The germline V gene encodes CDR1 LGHNA and CDR2 YNFKEQ. The germline V and J ends were trimmed by 8 bases and 3 bases, with 23 bases remaining between them. The CDR3 reads CASSPRQGPLGYEQYF. The CDR3 bases are TGTGCCAGCTCACCCCGCCAGGGGCCGCTCGGCTACGAGCAGTACTTC.

This clonotype was picked up many times. The chain recombines TRBV5-6 with TRBJ1-5; D might be TRBD1 (6 bases). This CDR3 contains 15 residues. The V end was cut by 0 bases, the J end by 5 bases, with 12 bases between. From germline, CDR1 is SGHDT and CDR2 YYEEEE. CDR3 sequence: CASSLGGAGDQPQHF. CDR3 bases: TGTGCCAGCAGCTTGGGTGGGGCAGGGGATCAGCCCCAGCATTTT.

This clonotype was picked up many times. The chain joins TRBV7-9 to TRBJ1-2, with D hard to call. The germline V and J ends were trimmed by 3 bases and 7 bases, with 12 bases remaining between them. Germline assignment: CDR1 SEHNR and CDR2 FQNEAQ (reference sequence). The CDR3 contains 13 residues. CDR3 in amino acids: CASSFSGLSGYTF. CDR3 bases: TGTGCCAGCAGCTTCTCCGGGCTGTCTGGCTACACCTTC. The full variable domain, with the rest looked up from reference TRBV7-9 and TRBJ1-2, is DTGVSQNPRHKITKRGQNVTFRCDPISEHNRLYWYRQTLGQGPEFLTYFQNEAQLEKSRLLSDRFSAERPKGSFSTLEIQRTEQGDSAMYLCASSFSGLSGYTFGSGTRLTVV.

The DNA of the CDR3 is TGCGCCAGCAGCCCGGGACAGGGGTATGATGAGCAGTTCTTC. It encodes CASSPGQGYDEQFF. The chain has TRBV5-1 and TRBJ2-1; 10 bases fit TRBD1. V dropped 4 bases and J dropped 8; count of bases not matched to a gene: 6. This CDR3 contains 14 residues. Germline lookup yields CDR1 SGHRS and CDR2 YFSETQ.

This rearrangement joins TRBV10-3 to TRBJ2-2, with 9 bases that match TRBD1. CDR3 length: 13 residues. The germline gives CDR1 ENHRY, CDR2 SYGVKD. V shed 10 bases, J shed 7 bases, and the junction held 7 bases outside the gene matches. The DNA for the CDR3 is TGTGCCACGGGGAGGGACAGGGACGGGGAGCTGTTTTTT. Its protein product is CATGRDRDGELFF.

This clonotype came up a few times. The rearrangement uses TRBV12-3 or TRBV12-4 and TRBJ1-5; possibly TRBD1 for D (6 bases). The ends were cut back, 2 bases at V and 3 bases at J, with 14 bases in the middle. This CDR3 contains 16 residues. The CDR3, as DNA: TGTGCCAGCAGTTTATTGTTGGGGGGCCCCAATCAGCCCCAGCATTTT. Encoded protein: CASSLLLGGPNQPQHF.